This T cell receptor (beta chain) appears in the sequencing data of a study of radiotherapy plus CTLA-4 blockade in lung cancer (dated by TCRdb to between 2017 and 2018). With respect to the entire study: Objective responses were observed in more than 15% of enrolled patients, and disease control was achieved in roughly 30%. The full study reports these points: After treatment with radiotherapy and ipilimumab, TCR clones that originated in tumors expanded in peripheral blood. The strongest predictors of response were reported to be early dynamic shifts in blood T cell clones along with a rise in serum interferon-beta following radiation.

Libraries were constructed by the immunoSEQ multiplex PCR assay. As stored in TCRdb, this immuneACCESS dataset retains in-frame rearrangements with V and J assigned. A fraction of the clones does not appear; measured against another copy, unresolved V genes explain less than half of the discrepancy, and the remainder lacks a known reason. For this sample there are 65,000 to 85,000 clones; 70% to 80% appear just once. Of the sample, more than 7.5% falls within the top ten clones. The study evaluated CTLA-4 blockade (ipilimumab) given together with focal radiation therapy in patients who had chemo-refractory metastatic non-small-cell lung cancer. From its cysteine to its phenylalanine, the CDR3 spans 14 amino acids. Just the 42-base CDR3 DNA is kept, in frame starting at base 1. V loses 3 bases of germline sequence and J loses 5 bases, and the interval between the two ends is 13 bases. CDR1 and CDR2, per the germline V gene, are MDHEN and SYDVKM.

Comment on this clone: The antigen it binds to is not known. No per-base quality is available; no much larger clone lies one base away.

The sequenced sample was peripheral blood, obtained from a patient treated with radiotherapy plus ipilimumab. Recombination linked TRBV28 to TRBJ2-5; tentative D gene TRBD1, with 5 bases matching. This TCR came from a human donor with non-small cell lung cancer whose response to radiotherapy plus ipilimumab could not be evaluated. At the DNA level, the sequence is TGTGCCAGCAGTTTCATAGGACAAGGGGAGACCCAGTACTTC. Its protein product is CASSFIGQGETQYF.